This TCR beta chain appears in the sequencing data of a study of identical twins (dated by TCRdb to 2016 to 2018). Some background on the complete study: To test whether fetal clonotypes persist, this study deep-sequenced TCR alpha and beta repertoires from monozygotic twins, from unrelated adults of various ages, and from cord blood. To rule out contamination, the twin experiments were replicated at different times with different library preparation protocols. Overall study outcomes, separate from this receptor: Invariant T cells such as MAIT and iNKT could partly confound zero-insertion analyses, though diverse VJ usage argued against this for most clonotypes. Abundant cord blood beta clonotypes carried fewer insertions; young adult naive repertoires showed a weaker similar trend, while memory repertoires showed none. A weaker excess of twin sharing was found in beta out-of-frame sequences because the signal-to-noise ratio was lowered by fewer shared sequences. In monozygotic twins, out-of-frame TCR alpha sharing was systematically underestimated by recombination models, although the models agreed with sharing between unrelated individuals. Because the same donors could not be followed over many years, the conclusions depended on cross-sectional statistical analysis. Compared with coincidental sharing between unrelated individuals, out-of-frame TCR alpha sequences shared between twins showed an excess of sequences with low generation probability.

Looking up the germline V gene (reference sequence) yields CDR1 DFQATT and CDR2 SNEGSKA. From V the trimming removes 3 bases and from J it removes 4 bases, while the gene matches leave 7 bases of the junction unaccounted for. CDR3 length: 15 amino acids, cysteine to phenylalanine. Solely the CDR3 DNA is kept, with 45 bases framed from the first base. The receptor library was made with 5' RACE. TCRdb shows the sequencer as Illumina HiSeq 2000. Template switching added a universal primer binding site, and the final cDNA carried a unique molecular identifier that allowed TCR cDNA molecules to be counted accurately. Specific primers in the conserved constant-segment region were used to synthesize first-strand cDNA for the TCR alpha and beta chains. To control for contamination, every cDNA library carried two barcodes: a SMART-Mk sample barcode plus Illumina barcodes. TruSeq adapter sequences, together with Illumina sample barcodes, were added in two successive PCR steps. The TCR alpha and beta cDNA libraries were sequenced on the Illumina HiSeq platform using custom primers. In the source study's methods: MiGEC processed the raw reads to extract unique molecular identifiers, while MiXCR was used to determine the CDR3 positions. Recombination models were inferred per individual with the repgenHMM and IGoR tools using an EM algorithm. The analysis of shared clonotypes was done with the tcR package in R, with sharing normalized by the product of cloneset sizes. To study raw recombination free of thymic and clonal selection effects, out-of-frame nonproductive sequences were analyzed. TCRdb trimmed public reads at Q25 via fastp, called clones via MiXCR and kept in-frame beta chains. Records with the same CDR3 protein are collapsed into one entry carrying the most frequent genes and DNA. The authors' filters were not applied to this entry. This sample holds fewer than 250,000 distinct CDR3 sequences; approximately 9% were observed only once. Clones ranked in the top ten supply 5% to 5.5% of the sample.

This clonotype came up once. Its antigen target is currently unknown. The input lacks base qualities; no much larger clone sits a single base away. One read alone is a weak basis. All donors were healthy Caucasians. Miltenyi CD45RO+ enrichment and human naive T-cell isolation kits were used to isolate memory (CD45RO+) and naive T cells from PBMC. The material sequenced was memory (CD45RO+) T cells sorted from blood. The cell subset or site label for this specimen denotes: CD45RO+ enriched T cells. This chain joins TRBV20-1 to TRBJ2-7, with 12 bases in between that match TRBD2. The source of this sequence is a woman aged 18-29 years in good health. The sequenced DNA: TGCAGTGCTAGTCGACCGGGACTAGCGGGTTACGAGCAGTACTTC. This sequence encodes CSASRPGLAGYEQYF.